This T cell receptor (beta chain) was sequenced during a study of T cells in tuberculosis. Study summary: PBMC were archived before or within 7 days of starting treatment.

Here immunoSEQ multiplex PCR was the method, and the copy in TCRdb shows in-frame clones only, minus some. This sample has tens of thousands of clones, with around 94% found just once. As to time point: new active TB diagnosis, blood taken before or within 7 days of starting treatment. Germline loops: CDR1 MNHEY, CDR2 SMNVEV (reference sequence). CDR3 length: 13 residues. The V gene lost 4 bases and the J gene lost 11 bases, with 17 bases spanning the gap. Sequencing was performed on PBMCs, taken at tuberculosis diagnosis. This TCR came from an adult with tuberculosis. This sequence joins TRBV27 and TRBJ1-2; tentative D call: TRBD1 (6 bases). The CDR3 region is CASSSAGNRVYTF. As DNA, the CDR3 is TGTGCCAGCAGTTCCGCAGGAAACAGGGTTTACACCTTC.